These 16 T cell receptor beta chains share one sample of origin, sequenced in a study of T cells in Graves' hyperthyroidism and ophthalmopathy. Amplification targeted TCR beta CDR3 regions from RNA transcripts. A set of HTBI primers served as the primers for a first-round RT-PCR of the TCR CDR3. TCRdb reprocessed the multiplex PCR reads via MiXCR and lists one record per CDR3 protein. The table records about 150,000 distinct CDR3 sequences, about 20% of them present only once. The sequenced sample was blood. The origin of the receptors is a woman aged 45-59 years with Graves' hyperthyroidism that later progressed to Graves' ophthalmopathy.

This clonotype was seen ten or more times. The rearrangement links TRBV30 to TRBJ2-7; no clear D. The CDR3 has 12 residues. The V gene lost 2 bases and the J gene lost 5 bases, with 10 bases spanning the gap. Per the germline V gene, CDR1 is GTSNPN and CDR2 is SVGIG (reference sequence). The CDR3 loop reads CAWSPLNHEQYF. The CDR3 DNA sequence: TGTGCCTGGAGTCCCCTCAACCACGAGCAGTACTTC.

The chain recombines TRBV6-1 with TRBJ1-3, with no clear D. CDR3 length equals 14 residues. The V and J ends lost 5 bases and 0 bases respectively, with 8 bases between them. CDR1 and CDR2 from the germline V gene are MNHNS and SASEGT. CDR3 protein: CASSSVSSGNTIYF. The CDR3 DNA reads TGTGCCAGCAGTTCCGTCTCCTCTGGAAACACCATATATTTT.

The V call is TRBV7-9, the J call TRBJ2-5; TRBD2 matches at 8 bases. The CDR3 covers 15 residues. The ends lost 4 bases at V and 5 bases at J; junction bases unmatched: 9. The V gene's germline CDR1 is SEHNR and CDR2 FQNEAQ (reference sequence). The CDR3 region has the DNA TGTGCCAGCAGCTCCGGGACTAGAGTGACTGAGACCCAGTACTTC. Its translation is CASSSGTRVTETQYF. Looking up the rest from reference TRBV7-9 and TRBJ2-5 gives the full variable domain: DTGVSQNPRHKITKRGQNVTFRCDPISEHNRLYWYRQTLGQGPEFLTYFQNEAQLEKSRLLSDRFSAERPKGSFSTLEIQRTEQGDSAMYLCASSSGTRVTETQYFGPGTRLLVL.

The CDR3 DNA is TGCGCCAGCAGTCAACTTGGTGAGCAGTTCTTC. It specifies CASSQLGEQFF. The chain links TRBV10-2 to TRBJ2-1; D is unresolved. Per the germline V gene, CDR1 is WSHSY and CDR2 is SAAADI. There are 11 residues in the CDR3. Trimming stripped 5 bases from V and 9 bases from J, with 8 bases between.

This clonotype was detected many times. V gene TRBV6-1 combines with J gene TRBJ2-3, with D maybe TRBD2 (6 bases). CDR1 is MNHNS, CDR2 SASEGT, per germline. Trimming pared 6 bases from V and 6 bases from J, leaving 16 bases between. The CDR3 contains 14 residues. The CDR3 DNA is TGTGCCAGCAGACCGGGTAGCGGAGATGATACGCAGTATTTT. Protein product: CASRPGSGDDTQYF.

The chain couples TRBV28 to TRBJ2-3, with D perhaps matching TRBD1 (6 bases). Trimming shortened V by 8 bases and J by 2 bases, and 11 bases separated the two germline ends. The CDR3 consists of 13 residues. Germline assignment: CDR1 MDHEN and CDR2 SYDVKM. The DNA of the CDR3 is TGTGCCAGCTCCGGGACACCCACAGATACGCAGTATTTT. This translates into CASSGTPTDTQYF.

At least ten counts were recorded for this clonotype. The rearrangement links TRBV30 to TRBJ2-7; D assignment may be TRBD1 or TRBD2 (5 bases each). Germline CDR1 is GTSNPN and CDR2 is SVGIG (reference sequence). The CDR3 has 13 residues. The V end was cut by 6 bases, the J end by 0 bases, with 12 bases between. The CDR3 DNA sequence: TGTGCCTGTAGGGACGGTAGCTCCTACGAGCAGTACTTC. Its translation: CACRDGSSYEQYF.

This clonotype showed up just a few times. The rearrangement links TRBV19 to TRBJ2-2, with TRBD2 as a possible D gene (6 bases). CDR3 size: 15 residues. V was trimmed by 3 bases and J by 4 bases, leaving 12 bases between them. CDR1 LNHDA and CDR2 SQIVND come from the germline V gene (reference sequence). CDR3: CASSIPRGTTGELFF. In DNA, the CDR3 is TGTGCCAGTAGTATCCCCCGGGGGACCACCGGGGAGCTGTTTTTT.

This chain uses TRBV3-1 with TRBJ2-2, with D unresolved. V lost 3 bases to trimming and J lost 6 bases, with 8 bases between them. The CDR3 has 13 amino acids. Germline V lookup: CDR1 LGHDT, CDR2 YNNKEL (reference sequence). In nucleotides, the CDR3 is TGTGCCAGCAGCCAGCCAGCTTCCGGGGAGCTGTTTTTT. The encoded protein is CASSQPASGELFF.

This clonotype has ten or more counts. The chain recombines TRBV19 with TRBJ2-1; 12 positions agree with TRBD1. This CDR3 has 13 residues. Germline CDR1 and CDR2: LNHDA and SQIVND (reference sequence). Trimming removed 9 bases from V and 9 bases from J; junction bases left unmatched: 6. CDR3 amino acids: CASRDRGRGEQFF. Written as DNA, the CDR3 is TGTGCCAGCCGGGACAGGGGGCGTGGTGAGCAGTTCTTC.

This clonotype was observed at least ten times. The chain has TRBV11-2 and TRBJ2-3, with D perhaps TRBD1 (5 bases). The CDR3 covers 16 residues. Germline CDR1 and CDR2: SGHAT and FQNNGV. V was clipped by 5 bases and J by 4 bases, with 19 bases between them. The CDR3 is CASSQPRMIGADTQYF. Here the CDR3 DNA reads TGTGCCAGCAGCCAACCAAGAATGATAGGGGCAGATACGCAGTATTTT.

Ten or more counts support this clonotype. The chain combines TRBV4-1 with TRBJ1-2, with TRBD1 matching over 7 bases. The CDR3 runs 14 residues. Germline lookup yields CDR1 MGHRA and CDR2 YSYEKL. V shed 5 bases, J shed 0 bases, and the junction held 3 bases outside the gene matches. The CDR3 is CASSRTGANYGYTF. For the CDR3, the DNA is TGCGCCAGCAGCAGGACAGGAGCTAACTATGGCTACACCTTC.

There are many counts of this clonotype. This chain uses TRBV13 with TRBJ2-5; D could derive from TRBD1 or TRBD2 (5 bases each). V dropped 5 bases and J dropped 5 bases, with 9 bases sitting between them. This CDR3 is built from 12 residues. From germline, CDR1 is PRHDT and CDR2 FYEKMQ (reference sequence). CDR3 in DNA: TGTGCCAGCAGCCGATGGGGGGAGACCCAGTACTTC. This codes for CASSRWGETQYF. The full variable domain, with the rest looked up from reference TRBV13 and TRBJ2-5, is AAGVIQSPRHLIKEKRETATLKCYPIPRHDTVYWYQQGPGQDPQFLISFYEKMQSDKGSIPDRFSAQQFSDYHSELNMSSLELGDSALYFCASSRWGETQYFGPGTRLLVL.

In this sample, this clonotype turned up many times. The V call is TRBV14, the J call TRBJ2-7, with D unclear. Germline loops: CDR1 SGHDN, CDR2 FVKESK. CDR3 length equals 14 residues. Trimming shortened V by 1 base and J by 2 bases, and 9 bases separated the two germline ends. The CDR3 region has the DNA TGTGCCAGCAGCCAAGGGACGGAGACCTACGAGCAGTACTTC. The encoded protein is CASSQGTETYEQYF.

Here the CDR3 reads CASSSLANRNEKLFF. As DNA, the CDR3 is TGTGCCAGCAGCTCTCTCGCCAACAGAAATGAAAAACTGTTTTTT. This chain connects TRBV5-5 to TRBJ1-4; no definite D call. The germline CDR1 and CDR2 sequences are SGHKS and YYEKEE (reference sequence). V was trimmed by 3 bases and J by 5 bases, leaving 14 bases between them. The CDR3 is made up of 15 amino acids.

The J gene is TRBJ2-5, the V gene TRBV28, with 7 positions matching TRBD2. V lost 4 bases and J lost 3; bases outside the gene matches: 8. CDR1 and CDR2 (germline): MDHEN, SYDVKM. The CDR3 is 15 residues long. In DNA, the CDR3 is TGTGCCAGCAGTTATAGGTTTGCGGGAGAAGAGACCCAGTACTTC. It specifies CASSYRFAGEETQYF.